The 11 T cell receptor beta chains below were found in one sample sequenced in a study of T cells in localized non-small cell lung cancer. The protocol was immunoSEQ multiplex PCR, while the TCRdb copy is restricted to in-frame clones and leaves out a portion. The table has under 45,000 clones, roughly 80% seen once. This specimen was PBMCs, taken before any cancer treatment. The receptors here all came from a man between 40 and 70 years old with stage II lung adenocarcinoma.

The rearrangement uses TRBV10-3 and TRBJ1-4; TRBD1 is a possible D gene (6 bases). The germline V and J ends were trimmed by 10 bases and 6 bases, with 21 bases remaining between them. Germline CDR1 and CDR2: ENHRY and SYGVKD. The CDR3 consists of 15 residues. CDR3 in DNA: TGTGCCACCGTTAACGCAGGGGCGGGCGATGAAAAACTGTTTTTT. Protein product: CATVNAGAGDEKLFF.

The chain is built from TRBV7-6 and TRBJ2-5; TRBD2 matches at 10 bases. V was pared by 2 bases and J by 4 bases, with 13 bases of the junction left unmatched. The germline CDR1 and CDR2 sequences are SGHVS and FNYEAQ. CDR3 size: 18 residues. In DNA form, the CDR3 reads TGTGCCAGCAGCTTATTCGCGGTTGGGGCTAGCGGGAGAGAGACCCAGTACTTC. It specifies CASSLFAVGASGRETQYF.

As regards this clone: Other DNA sequences in the same sample also yield this CDR3. The V and J genes are TRBV7-2 and TRBJ2-5; D remains ambiguous. This CDR3 contains 11 residues. Trimming took 3 bases from V and 5 from J, leaving 4 bases between them. The V gene's germline CDR1 is SGHTA and CDR2 FQGNSA. CDR3 sequence reads: CASSFRETQYF. The CDR3 DNA sequence: TGTGCCAGCAGCTTTAGGGAGACCCAGTACTTC.

The V and J genes are TRBV5-6 and TRBJ2-1; D is ambiguous. Germline V gene lookup returns CDR1 SGHDT and CDR2 YYEEEE. This CDR3 region has 11 residues. V was clipped by 0 bases and J by 5 bases, with 0 bases between them. The CDR3 region is CASSLDNEQFF. In DNA, the CDR3 is TGTGCCAGCAGCTTGGACAATGAGCAGTTCTTC.

This clone appeared a single time. This chain links TRBV28 with TRBJ2-1; a possible D gene is TRBD1 (6 bases). The CDR3 loop spans 12 amino acids. The germline V gene encodes CDR1 MDHEN and CDR2 SYDVKM. Trimming pared 10 bases from V and 4 bases from J, leaving 11 bases between. The CDR3 nucleotides are TGTGCCACCCGAAGGGGGTACAATGAGCAGTTCTTC. Protein product: CATRRGYNEQFF.

V usage is TRBV25-1 and J usage is TRBJ2-5, with 7 positions matching TRBD1. In germline, CDR1 is MGHDK, CDR2 SYGVNS. The CDR3 covers 15 residues. V gave up 3 bases and J gave up 7 bases; unmatched junction bases: 11. The CDR3 region is CASSERQGRVGTQYF. For the CDR3, the DNA is TGTGCCAGCAGTGAGAGACAGGGCCGAGTCGGGACCCAGTACTTC.

The genes are TRBV29-1 and TRBJ2-5, with TRBD2 matching over 11 bases. The CDR3 length is 16 residues. Per the germline V gene, CDR1 is SQVTM and CDR2 is ANQGSEA. J lost 1 base, V lost 4 bases, and 8 bases had no gene match. CDR3 in amino acids: CSVVLAGEGAQETQYF. CDR3 nucleotides: TGCAGCGTTGTACTAGCGGGAGAGGGGGCCCAAGAGACCCAGTACTTC. Complete variable domain (other parts from reference TRBV29-1 and TRBJ2-5): SAVISQKPSRDICQRGTSLTIQCQVDSQVTMMFWYRQQPGQSLTLIATANQGSEATYESGFVIDKFPISRPNLTFSTLTVSNMSPEDSSIYLCSVVLAGEGAQETQYFGPGTRLLVL.

In its sample, this clone was seen once. The gene calls are TRBV7-2 and TRBJ1-1; weak D call: TRBD1 (5 bases). The CDR3 totals 17 residues. Germline CDR1 SGHTA, CDR2 FQGNSA. V was clipped by 6 bases and J by 7 bases, with 27 bases between them. CDR3 nucleotides: TGTGCCAGCAGACCCAAGACGGTAGGGCAGGGTATCTATGAAGCTTTCTTT. As protein: CASRPKTVGQGIYEAFF.

V gene TRBV7-6 combines with J gene TRBJ2-7; D remains ambiguous. Trimming took 2 bases from V and 3 from J, leaving 14 bases between them. Germline lookup yields CDR1 SGHVS and CDR2 FNYEAQ. This CDR3 region has 15 residues. CDR3 DNA: TGTGCCAGCAGCTTAACTGGTATCGGGTACTACGAGCAGTACTTC. Protein: CASSLTGIGYYEQYF.

This clone was detected a few times. The chain carries TRBV4-3 and TRBJ2-5; TRBD1 aligns across 7 bases. Looked up from germline, CDR1 is LGHNA and CDR2 is YSLEER. The V and J ends lost 0 bases and 0 bases, in that order; junction bases with no gene match: 4. The CDR3 loop spans 16 amino acids. CDR3 residues: CASSQDSTGDQETQYF. CDR3 coding DNA: TGCGCCAGCAGCCAAGATTCCACAGGGGACCAAGAGACCCAGTACTTC.

The rearrangement links TRBV6-5 to TRBJ2-3; TRBD2 matches 10 bases. This CDR3 spans 15 amino acids. With V trimmed by 3 bases and J by 1 base, 1 base remained unmatched. CDR1 is MNHEY and CDR2 is SVGAGI in the germline V gene. CDR3 nucleotides: TGTGCCAGCAGTTATGGACTAGCGGGCACAGATACGCAGTATTTT. It encodes CASSYGLAGTDTQYF.